The rows below give T cell receptor beta chains drawn from one sample of a study of cytomegalovirus exposure and HLA in healthy donors. Assay used: immunoSEQ multiplex PCR; TCRdb lists only in-frame clones, some missing. The data show some 120,000 clones, under 85% seen once. Input material: PBMCs. Every receptor here comes from a man aged 18 to 29 in good health and CMV-seropositive. Each CDR3 is given with its conserved first and last residue. The D gene is left open where the match is weak. Not all rows give a size; the values are once, few, many and, for expanded clones, a class.

size	V	D	J	DNA	CDR3
NA	TRBV5-1	NA	TRBJ2-1	TGCGCCAGCAGCTTGGGGCAGGGGATAAATGAGCAGTTCTTC	CASSLGQGINEQFF
NA	TRBV7-2	NA	TRBJ1-6	TGTGCCAGCAGCTTAGCAGTGGGGGCAGGTTCACCCCTCCACTTT	CASSLAVGAGSPLHF
NA	TRBV5-8	TRBD1	TRBJ1-6	TGTGCCAGCAGCTCCCTCGGGACAGCTAATTCACCCCTCCACTTT	CASSSLGTANSPLHF
NA	TRBV7-9	NA	TRBJ1-1	TGTGCCAGCAGCAAAGGGAGGAACACTGAAGCTTTCTTT	CASSKGRNTEAFF
NA	TRBV6-1	TRBD1	TRBJ1-1	TGTGCCAGCACACAGGGGTACACTGAAGCTTTCTTT	CASTQGYTEAFF
once	TRBV7-9	NA	TRBJ2-1	TGTGCCAGCAGCCACTCGCAGGATCGACAGTTCTTC	CASSHSQDRQFF
NA	TRBV5-1	NA	TRBJ2-5	TGCGCCAGCAGCTCGACCGGGCAGGGTGGGGCAGAGACCCAGTACTTC	CASSSTGQGGAETQYF
NA	TRBV11-2	NA	TRBJ2-7	TGTGCCAGCAGCTTAGGGGCAGGTCTTTTCTACGAGCAGTACTTC	CASSLGAGLFYEQYF
NA	TRBV25-1	NA	TRBJ2-7	TGTGCCAGCAGTGAGGGGGGTTACTACGAGCAGTACTTC	CASSEGGYYEQYF
few	TRBV10-2	TRBD1	TRBJ2-7	TGCGCCAGCAGTGAGAGGGGACAGCTCTACGAGCAGTACTTC	CASSERGQLYEQYF
NA	TRBV30	NA	TRBJ1-2	TGTGCCTGTATCCCAGACAGGAGCTATGGCTACACCTTC	CACIPDRSYGYTF
NA	TRBV11-3	TRBD2	TRBJ2-1	TGTGCCAGCAGCCCCAAGAACGGACTAGCGGGGACATACAATGAGCAGTTCTTC	CASSPKNGLAGTYNEQFF
NA	TRBV4-2	NA	TRBJ1-1	TGTGCCAGCAGCCAAGAATTACGGGTTAAGAACACTGAAGCTTTCTTT	CASSQELRVKNTEAFF
NA	TRBV2	NA	TRBJ2-7	TGTGCCAGCAAGCTAGACGGGGACGAGCAGTACTTC	CASKLDGDEQYF
NA	TRBV7-6	NA	TRBJ2-1	TGTGCCAGCAGTACACGGGACAATGAGCAGTTCTTC	CASSTRDNEQFF
few	TRBV11-2	TRBD1	TRBJ2-7	TGTGCCAGCAGCTTAGACAGGGGGTACCCCTACGAGCAGTACTTC	CASSLDRGYPYEQYF
few	TRBV19	TRBD1	TRBJ1-2	TGTGCCAGTAGTCGATCGGGACAGGGGAGGAATGGCTACACCTTC	CASSRSGQGRNGYTF
NA	TRBV7-7	NA	TRBJ2-1	TGTGCTAGCAGCCCCCTTCAGGGGGGCTACAATGAGCAGTTCTTC	CASSPLQGGYNEQFF
NA	TRBV18	NA	TRBJ1-5	TGTGCCAGCTCACCGGCACAGGGACAGCCCCAGCATTTT	CASSPAQGQPQHF
NA	TRBV4-1	NA	TRBJ1-1	TGCGCCAGCAGCTCGACAGCTTCGAACACTGAAGCTTTCTTT	CASSSTASNTEAFF
NA	TRBV4-2	TRBD2	TRBJ2-5	TGTGCCAGCAGCCAACTAGCGGGGAGCCAAGAGACCCAGTACTTC	CASSQLAGSQETQYF